This T cell receptor beta chain comes out of a study of T cells in Graves' hyperthyroidism and ophthalmopathy. This clonotype appeared many times. Across 18 months, stable Graves' hyperthyroidism was marked by no progression to ophthalmopathy. Exclusions: uncontrolled infection, other autoimmune disease, pregnancy, lactation. Diagnoses used clinical symptoms, serum thyroxine and TRAb, thyroid ultrasound and orbital computed tomography. Amplification of TCR beta CDR3 regions was performed using RNA transcripts as template. Using the HTBI primer set, a first-round RT-PCR was run on the TCR CDR3. From the multiplex PCR reads, TCRdb called clonotypes with MiXCR, one entry per CDR3 protein. The repertoire includes some 510,000 distinct CDR3 sequences, more than 20% of them detected once, and more than 25% sits in the top ten. The sample consisted of blood. The origin of this receptor is a man younger than 30 with Graves' hyperthyroidism.

The CDR3 region is CASSFGTVETQYF. The DNA for the CDR3 is TGTGCCAGCAGTTTCGGGACAGTAGAGACCCAGTACTTC. The chain combines TRBV28 with TRBJ2-5, with 7 bases aligning to TRBD1. The CDR3 has 13 residues. Trimming removed 3 bases from V and 4 bases from J; junction bases left unmatched: 2. The germline V gene encodes CDR1 MDHEN and CDR2 SYDVKM.